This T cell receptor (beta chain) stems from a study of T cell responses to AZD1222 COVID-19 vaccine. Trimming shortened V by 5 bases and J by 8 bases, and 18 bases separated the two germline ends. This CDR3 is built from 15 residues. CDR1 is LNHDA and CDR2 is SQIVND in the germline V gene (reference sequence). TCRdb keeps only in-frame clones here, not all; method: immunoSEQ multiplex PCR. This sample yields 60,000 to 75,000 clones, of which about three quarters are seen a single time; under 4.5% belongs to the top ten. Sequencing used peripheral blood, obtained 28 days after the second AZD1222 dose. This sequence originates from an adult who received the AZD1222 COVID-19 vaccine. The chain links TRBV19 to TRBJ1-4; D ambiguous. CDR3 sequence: CASSFQATREEKLFF. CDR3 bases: TGTGCCAGTAGTTTTCAGGCTACCCGGGAGGAAAAACTGTTTTTT. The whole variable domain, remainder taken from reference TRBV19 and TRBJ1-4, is DGGITQSPKYLFRKEGQNVTLSCEQNLNHDAMYWYRQDPGQGLRLIYYSQIVNDFQKGDIAEGYSVSREKKESFPLTVTSAQKNPTAFYLCASSFQATREEKLFFGSGTQLSVL.